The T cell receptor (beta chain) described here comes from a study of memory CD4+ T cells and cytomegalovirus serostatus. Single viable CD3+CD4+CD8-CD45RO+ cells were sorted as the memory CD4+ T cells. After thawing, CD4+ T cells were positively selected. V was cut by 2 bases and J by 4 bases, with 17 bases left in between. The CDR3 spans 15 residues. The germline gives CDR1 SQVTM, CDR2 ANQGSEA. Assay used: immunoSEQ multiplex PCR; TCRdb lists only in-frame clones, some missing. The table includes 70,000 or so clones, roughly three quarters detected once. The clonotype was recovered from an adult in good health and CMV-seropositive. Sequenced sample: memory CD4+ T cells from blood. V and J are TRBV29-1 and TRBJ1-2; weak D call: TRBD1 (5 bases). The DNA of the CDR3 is TGCAGCGTTGAACCCGGGGCGACGACGGCCTATGGCTACACCTTC. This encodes CSVEPGATTAYGYTF.